One and the same sample provided the 13 T cell receptor beta chains below, sequenced in a study of CD8 T cells in Susac syndrome. RNA in amounts of about 0.5 to 1 ug was reverse transcribed with random hexamers. TCRdb fed the immunoSEQ multiplex PCR reads into MiXCR, producing one record per CDR3 protein. The sample includes tens of thousands of distinct CDR3 sequences, around 93% of them seen just once. Sequenced input: CD4+ T cells from PBMCs. The receptors were gathered from a human donor with Susac syndrome.

The chain recombines TRBV7-2 with TRBJ2-5; the D gene is possibly TRBD2 (7 bases). The V gene's germline CDR1 is SGHTA and CDR2 FQGNSA. This CDR3 has 16 residues. V was trimmed by 0 bases and J by 5 bases, leaving 16 bases between them. The CDR3 reads CASSLARGGRRETQYF. The CDR3 DNA reads TGTGCCAGCAGCTTAGCGAGGGGGGGGCGTAGGGAGACCCAGTACTTC.

For this clonotype: The germline gene is not matched at one end of the junction; a read error may be the cause. V and J are TRBV11-1 and TRBJ2-7; D tentatively reads TRBD1 or TRBD2 (5 bases each). CDR1 and CDR2 from the germline V gene are SGHAT and FQDESV (reference sequence). The CDR3 loop spans 14 amino acids. Written as DNA, the CDR3 is TGTGCCAGCAGCTTAGGACAGCGGTCCCGACTCAACATTTTC. Its translation is CASSLGQRSRLNIF.

This clonotype showed up just once. The chain combines TRBV4-1 with TRBJ2-3, with 9 bases matching TRBD1. Trimming removed 4 bases from V and 0 bases from J; junction bases left unmatched: 14. Looked up from germline, CDR1 is MGHRA and CDR2 is YSYEKL. The CDR3 spans 19 residues. CDR3 in DNA: TGCGCCAGCAGCCGGGACAGGGTCACCTACCGCTTCAGCACAGATACGCAGTATTTT. It specifies CASSRDRVTYRFSTDTQYF.

The chain is built from TRBV10-3 and TRBJ1-5; 9 nucleotides line up with TRBD1. V trimming: 10 bases; J trimming: 5 bases; junction bases outside the gene matches: 9. CDR1 and CDR2 from the germline V gene are ENHRY and SYGVKD. The CDR3 spans 14 residues. The CDR3 sequence is CATRDRVGDQPQHF. The CDR3 DNA is TGTGCCACCCGGGACAGGGTGGGAGATCAGCCCCAGCATTTT.

The chain is built from TRBV5-1 and TRBJ2-1, with 9 bases identical to TRBD1. V gave up 5 bases and J gave up 6 bases; unmatched junction bases: 9. Germline CDR1 is SGHRS and CDR2 is YFSETQ. CDR3 length: 15 residues. In nucleotides, the CDR3 is TGCGCCAGCAGGGTAGGACAGGGGACGCCCAATGAGCAGTTCTTC. Encoded protein: CASRVGQGTPNEQFF.

This sequence joins TRBV5-1 and TRBJ2-1; no reliable D call. This CDR3 has 13 amino acids. Germline-derived CDR1 and CDR2 are SGHRS and YFSETQ. The V end was cut by 4 bases, the J end by 4 bases, with 9 bases between. CDR3 residues: CASSIRPYNEQFF. The DNA of the CDR3 is TGCGCCAGCAGCATTCGCCCTTACAATGAGCAGTTCTTC.

The chain links TRBV5-5 to TRBJ2-7; no definite D call. Trimming took 3 bases from V and 5 from J, leaving 18 bases between them. The CDR3 sequence is 15 residues long. In germline, CDR1 is SGHKS, CDR2 YYEKEE (reference sequence). CDR3 sequence reads: CASSSLMSASDEQYF. CDR3 coding DNA: TGTGCCAGCAGCTCCCTGATGAGTGCGTCCGACGAGCAGTACTTC.

The rearrangement joins TRBV28 to TRBJ1-2; a possible D gene is TRBD1 (5 bases). The V end was cut by 3 bases, the J end by 4 bases, with 18 bases between. CDR1 MDHEN and CDR2 SYDVKM come from the germline V gene. CDR3 size: 16 residues. The CDR3 sequence: CASSFMTVKGFYGYTF. CDR3 DNA: TGTGCCAGCAGTTTTATGACAGTAAAGGGCTTCTATGGCTACACCTTC.

The V call is TRBV5-1, the J call TRBJ1-5; D gene uncertain. Trimming cost V 2 bases and J 0 bases, with 6 bases left between them. Germline V lookup: CDR1 SGHRS, CDR2 YFSETQ. This CDR3 is 14 amino acids long. The CDR3 sequence is CASSLGSSNQPQHF. CDR3 sequence (DNA): TGCGCCAGCAGCTTAGGTAGTAGCAATCAGCCCCAGCATTTT.

The chain combines TRBV7-2 with TRBJ2-5, with D possibly matching TRBD1 (6 bases). Germline CDR1 SGHTA, CDR2 FQGNSA. This CDR3 spans 13 amino acids. The V end was cut by 8 bases, the J end by 5 bases, with 15 bases between. CDR3: CASEKGHSETQYF. The CDR3 nucleotides are TGTGCCAGCGAAAAGGGACACAGCGAGACCCAGTACTTC.

The chain combines TRBV18 with TRBJ1-4, with no clear D. The germline V and J ends were trimmed by 5 bases and 3 bases, with 10 bases remaining between them. Per the germline V gene, CDR1 is KGHSH and CDR2 is LQKENI. There are 14 residues in the CDR3. The CDR3: CASSSGRPNEKLFF. In DNA form, the CDR3 reads TGTGCCAGCTCATCGGGAAGGCCTAATGAAAAACTGTTTTTT.

This clonotype was detected a few times. At one end, the junction sequence differs from germline, possibly due to a read error. The chain is built from TRBV7-8 and TRBJ1-1, with 8 bases aligning to TRBD1. The CDR3 consists of 14 residues. Germline CDR1 reads SGHVS; CDR2 reads FQNEAQ. This CDR3 reads CASSYGQGWTEAFF. The CDR3 DNA follows: TGTGCCAGCAGCTACGGACAGGGTTGGACTGAGGCTTTCTTT.

This clonotype was seen only once. The CDR3 DNA reads TGTGCCTGGAGTGGGTTCTGGGCTTCCCTTAACTATGGCTACACCTTC. Encoded protein: CAWSGFWASLNYGYTF. The V call is TRBV30, the J call TRBJ1-2; D call uncertain. CDR3 length: 16 residues. Germline V gene sequence: CDR1 GTSNPN, CDR2 SVGIG (reference sequence). V lost 1 base and J lost 1, with 16 bases in between.